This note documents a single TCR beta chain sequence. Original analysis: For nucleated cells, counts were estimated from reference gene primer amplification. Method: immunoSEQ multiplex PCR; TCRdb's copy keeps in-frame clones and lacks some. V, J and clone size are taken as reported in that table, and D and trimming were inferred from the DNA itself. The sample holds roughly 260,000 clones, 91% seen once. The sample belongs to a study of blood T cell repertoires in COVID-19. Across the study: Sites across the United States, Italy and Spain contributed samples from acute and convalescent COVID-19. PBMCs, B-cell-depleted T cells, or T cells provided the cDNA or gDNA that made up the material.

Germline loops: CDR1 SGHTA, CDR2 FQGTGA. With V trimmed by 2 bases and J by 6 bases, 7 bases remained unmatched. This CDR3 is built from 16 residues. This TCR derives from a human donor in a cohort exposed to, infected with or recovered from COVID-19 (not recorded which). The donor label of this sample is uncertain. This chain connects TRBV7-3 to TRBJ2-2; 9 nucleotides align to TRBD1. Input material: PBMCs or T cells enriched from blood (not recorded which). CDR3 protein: CASSLGTGPLAGELFF. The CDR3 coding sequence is TGTGCCAGCAGCTTAGGGACAGGGCCCCTTGCCGGGGAGCTGTTTTTT.